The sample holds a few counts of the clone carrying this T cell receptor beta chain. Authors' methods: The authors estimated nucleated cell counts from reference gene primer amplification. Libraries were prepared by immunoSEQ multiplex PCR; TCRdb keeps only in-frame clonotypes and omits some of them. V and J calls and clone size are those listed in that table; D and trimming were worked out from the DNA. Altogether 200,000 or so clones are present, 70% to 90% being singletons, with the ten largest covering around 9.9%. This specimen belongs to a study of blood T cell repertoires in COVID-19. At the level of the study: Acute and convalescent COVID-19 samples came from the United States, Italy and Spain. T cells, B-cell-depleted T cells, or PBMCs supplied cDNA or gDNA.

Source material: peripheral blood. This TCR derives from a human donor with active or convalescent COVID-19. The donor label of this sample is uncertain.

CDR3 sequence: CASRGGTGELFF. For the CDR3, the DNA is TGCGCCAGCAGAGGAGGAACCGGGGAGCTGTTTTTT. The gene calls are TRBV5-1 and TRBJ2-2, with D possibly TRBD2 on 5 matching bases. The germline gives CDR1 SGHRS, CDR2 YFSETQ. The V and J ends lost 5 bases and 5 bases respectively, with 7 bases between them. The CDR3 totals 12 residues.